A single sample is the source of the 18 T cell receptor beta chains below, sequenced in a study of OX40 agonist ivuxolimab in advanced cancers. Generated by immunoSEQ multiplex PCR, the TCRdb table keeps only in-frame clones and is missing some. The repertoire holds 50,000 to 65,000 clones, with over 70% as singletons. Sequencing was performed on CD4+ or CD8+ T cells sorted from blood, taken in a trial of the OX40 agonist ivuxolimab. These receptors came from an adult with an advanced solid tumor such as melanoma, head and neck, liver or kidney cancer.

The chain joins TRBV12-5 to TRBJ2-1, with 11 bases aligning to TRBD2. Per the germline V gene, CDR1 is LGHNT and CDR2 is FRNRAP. J lost 8 bases, V lost 6 bases, and 15 bases had no gene match. The CDR3 is made up of 17 amino acids. CDR3 region: CASGQGKGSGGADEQFF. DNA for the CDR3: TGTGCTAGTGGCCAAGGCAAAGGTAGCGGGGGGGCGGATGAGCAGTTCTTC.

The genes are TRBV7-6 and TRBJ2-3; TRBD1 agrees at 9 bases. Germline V gene sequence: CDR1 SGHVS, CDR2 FNYEAQ. The CDR3 has 15 amino acids. Trimming removed 4 bases from V and 6 bases from J; junction bases left unmatched: 8. CDR3 amino acids: CASSWGGQGGDTQYF. CDR3 in DNA: TGTGCCAGCAGCTGGGGGGGACAGGGTGGGGATACGCAGTATTTT. Variable domain in full (rest from reference TRBV7-6 and TRBJ2-3): GAGVSQSPRYKVTKRGQDVALRCDPISGHVSLYWYRQALGQGPEFLTYFNYEAQQDKSGLPNDRFSAERPEGSISTLTIQRTEQRDSAMYRCASSWGGQGGDTQYFGPGTRLTVL.

The chain has TRBV5-4 and TRBJ1-1; D gene unclear. Germline loops: CDR1 SGHNT, CDR2 YYREEE (reference sequence). The V end was cut by 0 bases, the J end by 4 bases, with 13 bases between. This CDR3 spans 15 amino acids. Here the CDR3 reads CASSLEGGRFTEAFF. CDR3 in DNA: TGTGCCAGCAGCTTGGAAGGCGGGCGCTTCACTGAAGCTTTCTTT. The full variable domain, rest sourced from reference TRBV5-4 and TRBJ1-1, is ETGVTQSPTHLIKTRGQQVTLRCSSQSGHNTVSWYQQALGQGPQFIFQYYREEENGRGNFPPRFSGLQFPNYSSELNVNALELDDSALYLCASSLEGGRFTEAFFGQGTRLTVV.

The chain couples TRBV4-3 to TRBJ1-5, with no clear D. V was pared by 0 bases and J by 7 bases, with 7 bases between. CDR3 length: 13 residues. Germline assignment: CDR1 LGHNA and CDR2 YSLEER. In DNA form, the CDR3 reads TGCGCCAGCAGCCAAGAGCGTAACCAGCCCCAGCATTTT. The encoded protein is CASSQERNQPQHF.

The rearrangement joins TRBV13 to TRBJ2-6; TRBD1 matches at 7 bases. Unmatched junction bases numbered 8, after V lost 5 bases and J lost 1 base. The CDR3 spans 17 residues. Germline assignment: CDR1 PRHDT and CDR2 FYEKMQ (reference sequence). The CDR3 loop is CASSQGGEYSGANVLTF. Written as DNA, the CDR3 is TGTGCCAGCAGCCAAGGGGGCGAGTATTCTGGGGCCAACGTCCTGACTTTC. Variable domain in full (rest from reference TRBV13 and TRBJ2-6): AAGVIQSPRHLIKEKRETATLKCYPIPRHDTVYWYQQGPGQDPQFLISFYEKMQSDKGSIPDRFSAQQFSDYHSELNMSSLELGDSALYFCASSQGGEYSGANVLTFGAGSRLTVL.

The V gene is TRBV18, the J gene TRBJ1-4; 7 bases align to TRBD1. With 4 bases clipped from V and 1 base from J, the junction kept 0 bases outside the gene matches. This CDR3 comprises 14 residues. Germline-derived CDR1 and CDR2 are KGHSH and LQKENI. Written as DNA, the CDR3 is TGTGCCAGCTCACGACAGGGAACTAATGAAAAACTGTTTTTT. The encoded protein is CASSRQGTNEKLFF.

The V and J genes are TRBV27 and TRBJ1-5; possible D gene TRBD1, 6 bases. CDR3 length: 13 amino acids. The V and J ends lost 5 bases and 3 bases respectively, with 8 bases between them. Germline V gene data show CDR1 as MNHEY and CDR2 as SMNVEV (reference sequence). CDR3 sequence: CASSRQDNQPQHF. The CDR3 DNA follows: TGTGCCAGCAGTCGACAGGACAATCAGCCCCAGCATTTT.

CDR3 region: CSAAPRGEAENYEQYF. Here the CDR3 DNA reads TGCAGCGCTGCTCCCAGGGGGGAGGCGGAAAACTACGAGCAGTACTTC. V gene TRBV29-1 combines with J gene TRBJ2-7; D is perhaps TRBD1 (7 bases). Germline V gene lookup returns CDR1 SQVTM and CDR2 ANQGSEA. Between the trimmed V and J ends, which lost 7 bases and 3 bases, there was a span of 25 bases. This CDR3 comprises 16 residues.

This sequence joins TRBV6-6 and TRBJ2-5, with 9 bases matching TRBD1. V trimming: 4 bases; J trimming: 5 bases; junction bases outside the gene matches: 8. Germline V gene lookup returns CDR1 MNHNY and CDR2 SVGAGI (reference sequence). This CDR3 is built from 15 residues. CDR3 coding DNA: TGTGCCAGCAGTTCCCCGGGACAGGGAGGGGAGACCCAGTACTTC. Amino acids: CASSSPGQGGETQYF.

J is TRBJ1-4 and V is TRBV7-9, with D tentatively TRBD1 (6 bases). Germline CDR1 reads SEHNR; CDR2 reads FQNEAQ (reference sequence). The CDR3 is 14 residues long. Trimming took 8 bases from V and 8 from J, leaving 18 bases between them. This CDR3 reads CASSMTGGHEKLFF. CDR3 nucleotide sequence: TGTGCCAGCTCCATGACTGGGGGGCACGAAAAACTGTTTTTT.

This chain uses TRBV5-8 with TRBJ1-5; no firm D call. The V gene's germline CDR1 is SGHTS and CDR2 YDEGEE. The V and J ends lost 1 base and 2 bases respectively, with 13 bases between them. The CDR3 loop spans 16 amino acids. CDR3 bases: TGTGCCAGCAGCTTGAGGGCAAGCTATGGCAATCAGCCCCAGCATTTT. Translating it yields CASSLRASYGNQPQHF.

The rearrangement joins TRBV28 to TRBJ2-1; 10 bases align to TRBD2. CDR1 is MDHEN and CDR2 is SYDVKM in the germline V gene. CDR3 size: 15 residues. V shed 5 bases, J shed 6 bases, and the junction held 7 bases outside the gene matches. The CDR3 protein is CASSGAGGPINEQFF. CDR3 nucleotide sequence: TGTGCCAGCAGTGGAGCGGGAGGGCCCATCAATGAGCAGTTCTTC.

The V and J genes are TRBV4-1 and TRBJ2-1; maybe TRBD1 (6 bases). Trimming stripped 10 bases from V and 4 bases from J, with 8 bases between. The germline V gene has CDR1 MGHRA and CDR2 YSYEKL. The CDR3 runs to 11 residues. CDR3: CATQGYNEQFF. CDR3 coding DNA: TGCGCCACCCAGGGGTACAATGAGCAGTTCTTC.

By share, this clone counts as medium-sized. CDR3 DNA: TGTGCCAGTAGTGTTGGAAACACCATATATTTT. This translates into CASSVGNTIYF. This rearrangement joins TRBV19 to TRBJ1-3; D gene unclear. This CDR3 has 11 residues. The germline V gene encodes CDR1 LNHDA and CDR2 SQIVND (reference sequence). V was pared by 5 bases and J by 3 bases, with 2 bases between.

This clone was seen a few times. The chain carries TRBV4-2 and TRBJ1-4; TRBD1 matches at 8 bases. Germline CDR1 and CDR2: LGHNA and YNFKEQ. V was pared by 0 bases and J by 4 bases, with 1 base of the junction left unmatched. CDR3 length: 15 amino acids. This CDR3 is CASSQETGDNEKLFF. The CDR3 nucleotides read TGTGCCAGCAGCCAAGAGACAGGGGATAATGAAAAACTGTTTTTT.

The chain couples TRBV18 to TRBJ1-1; TRBD1 matches at 8 bases. The germline V gene encodes CDR1 KGHSH and CDR2 LQKENI. This CDR3 has 14 residues. The ends lost 4 bases at V and 7 bases at J; junction bases unmatched: 8. The CDR3 loop reads CASSLRDRRDEAFF. In DNA, the CDR3 is TGTGCCAGCTCACTTAGGGACAGGCGGGATGAAGCTTTCTTT.

The chain employs TRBV6-6 and TRBJ1-2; unclear D gene. The V gene's germline CDR1 is MNHNY and CDR2 SVGAGI (reference sequence). The CDR3 is 15 amino acids. With 7 bases removed from V and 3 bases from J, the gap between germline ends came to 18 bases. CDR3 nucleotide sequence: TGTGCCAGCACCACCGGAAGGGTGGAGGACTATGGCTACACCTTC. It translates to CASTTGRVEDYGYTF.

The genes are TRBV12-1 and TRBJ2-7. TRBV12-1 is a recognized pseudogene. The CDR3 length is 15 residues. The CDR3 protein is CANSHLGPKPDEQYV. The CDR3 DNA is TGTGCCAACAGCCACCTCGGACCTAAACCGGACGAGCAGTACGTC.